The 21 T cell receptor beta chains below come from one sample, sequenced in a study of siplizumab effects on memory and regulatory T cells. Assay used: immunoSEQ multiplex PCR; TCRdb lists only in-frame clones, some missing. Of 110,000 or so clones in the sample, 93% were seen once. Sequenced: non-Treg CD4+ T cells sorted from blood. The origin of the receptors is a human donor in good health.

J is TRBJ1-6 and V is TRBV5-1; tentative D call: TRBD1 (5 bases). CDR1 SGHRS and CDR2 YFSETQ come from the germline V gene. This CDR3 has 15 amino acids. Trimming took off 5 bases at V and 3 bases at J, with 12 bases between the two ends. The CDR3 here is CASSSGGIYNSPLHF. DNA for the CDR3: TGCGCCAGCAGTAGTGGGGGGATCTATAATTCACCCCTCCACTTT.

The V call is TRBV27, the J call TRBJ1-6; 9 bases match TRBD1. After removal of 5 bases from V and 4 bases from J, the junction contained 15 bases not matched to a gene. The CDR3 is made up of 19 amino acids. CDR1 and CDR2 (germline): MNHEY, SMNVEV (reference sequence). The CDR3 reads CASSPGPGQGKRYNSPLHF. CDR3 nucleotide sequence: TGTGCCAGCAGTCCAGGACCGGGACAGGGTAAAAGGTATAATTCACCCCTCCACTTT.

The chain couples TRBV7-2 to TRBJ2-1, with D maybe TRBD1 (6 bases). V lost 1 base and J lost 4, with 17 bases in between. This CDR3 is built from 17 residues. Per the germline V gene, CDR1 is SGHTA and CDR2 is FQGNSA. CDR3 amino acids: CASSLVSGSRGYNEQFF. In DNA form, the CDR3 reads TGTGCCAGCAGCTTAGTTTCGGGGAGCAGGGGTTACAATGAGCAGTTCTTC.

This chain connects TRBV29-1 to TRBJ1-5; D not resolved. This CDR3 is 13 amino acids long. Between the trimmed V and J ends, which lost 4 bases and 0 bases, there was a span of 7 bases. The germline gives CDR1 SQVTM, CDR2 ANQGSEA. CDR3 loop: CSVAEYSNQPQHF. CDR3 DNA: TGCAGCGTTGCTGAATATAGCAATCAGCCCCAGCATTTT.

The chain is built from TRBV10-2 and TRBJ2-7; no firm D call. The germline gives CDR1 WSHSY, CDR2 SAAADI. CDR3 length: 13 residues. Trimming took off 2 bases at V and 0 bases at J, with 5 bases between the two ends. CDR3 residues: CASSEQGSYEQYF. The CDR3 region has the DNA TGCGCCAGCAGTGAGCAAGGCTCCTACGAGCAGTACTTC.

This chain joins TRBV2 and TRBJ2-2; D may match TRBD1 or TRBD2 (5 bases each). The germline V gene encodes CDR1 SNHLY and CDR2 FYNNEI. V was trimmed by 9 bases and J by 4 bases, leaving 24 bases between them. The CDR3 has 17 residues. The CDR3 here is CASKKSLGRAGTGELFF. The DNA of the CDR3 is TGTGCCAGTAAAAAGTCTTTAGGCAGGGCGGGCACCGGGGAGCTGTTTTTT.

This chain uses TRBV4-3 with TRBJ2-7; D is ambiguous. Germline lookup yields CDR1 LGHNA and CDR2 YSLEER. This CDR3 spans 15 amino acids. V dropped 0 bases and J dropped 2 bases, with 11 bases sitting between them. CDR3 region: CASSQDPRTTYEQYF. The CDR3 DNA follows: TGCGCCAGCAGCCAAGATCCCAGAACTACCTACGAGCAGTACTTC.

The rearrangement links TRBV27 to TRBJ1-1; a weak D match, TRBD1 (5 bases). V shed 7 bases and J shed 8 bases, with 11 bases lying between them. CDR1 and CDR2 (germline): MNHEY, SMNVEV (reference sequence). The length of the CDR3 is 11 residues. As DNA, the CDR3 is TGTGCCAGCAATTCCAGGGAAGAAGCTTTCTTT. Protein: CASNSREEAFF.

Regarding this clone: One end of the junction does not line up with germline, which may come from a read error. J is TRBJ2-7 and V is TRBV5-1; D possibly corresponds to TRBD2 (5 bases). The germline V gene has CDR1 SGHRS and CDR2 YFSETQ. CDR3 length equals 11 residues. CDR3 DNA: TGCGCCAGCAGCTCCGACTACGTGCAGTACTTC. Translation gives CASSSDYVQYF. Full variable domain (missing parts from reference TRBV5-1 and TRBJ2-7): KAGVTQTPRYLIKTRGQQVTLSCSPISGHRSVSWYQQTPGQGLQFLFEYFSETQRNKGNFPGRFSGRQFSNSRSEMNVSTLELGDSALYLCASSSDYVQYFGPGTRLTVT.

The chain employs TRBV5-5 and TRBJ2-3; D call uncertain. V lost 4 bases to trimming and J lost 2 bases, with 8 bases between them. This CDR3 is 13 amino acids long. Germline V lookup: CDR1 SGHKS, CDR2 YYEKEE (reference sequence). The DNA for the CDR3 is TGTGCCAGCAGCCATCGAAACACAGATACGCAGTATTTT. Translating it yields CASSHRNTDTQYF.

This clone appeared a single time. Other DNA sequences in the sample encode the same CDR3. The V gene is TRBV7-2, the J gene TRBJ1-1; 7 bases align to TRBD1. Germline CDR1 and CDR2: SGHTA and FQGNSA. The CDR3 runs to 16 residues. V lost 4 bases and J lost 3; bases outside the gene matches: 11. CDR3 DNA: TGTGCCAGCAGCTCAAGGATGAGGGGGCCGGACACTGAAGCTTTCTTT. Translated: CASSSRMRGPDTEAFF.

This chain joins TRBV7-7 and TRBJ2-2, with D maybe TRBD1 (6 bases). The germline V gene has CDR1 SSHAT and CDR2 FNYEAQ (reference sequence). With 5 bases removed from V and 4 bases from J, the gap between germline ends came to 17 bases. The CDR3 has 16 amino acids. CDR3 protein: CASSPRGWGSTGELFF. Here the CDR3 DNA reads TGTGCCAGCAGCCCTAGGGGGTGGGGGAGCACCGGGGAGCTGTTTTTT.

The chain carries TRBV5-4 and TRBJ2-1; D is tentatively TRBD1 or TRBD2 (7 bases each). V was pared by 4 bases and J by 8 bases, with 19 bases between. This CDR3 contains 15 residues. From germline, CDR1 is SGHNT and CDR2 YYREEE (reference sequence). The DNA for the CDR3 is TGTGCCAGCAGCCCGGACGGGGGAGGGGGCCATGAGCAGTTCTTC. Its translation is CASSPDGGGGHEQFF.

V is TRBV10-1 and J is TRBJ2-1, with 9 bases matching TRBD1. This CDR3 region has 14 residues. Germline lookup yields CDR1 WNHNN and CDR2 SYGVQD (reference sequence). V was clipped by 6 bases and J by 6 bases; unmatched bases: 6. Here the CDR3 reads CASSGTGMGNEQFF. The CDR3, as DNA: TGCGCCAGCAGCGGGACAGGGATGGGCAATGAGCAGTTCTTC.

This clone showed up just once. The chain combines TRBV6-5 with TRBJ2-5; 8 nucleotides align to TRBD2. The tail of the sequence fits TRBJ2-7 better, so the J call may be wrong. Germline loops: CDR1 MNHEY, CDR2 SVGAGI. The CDR3 is 12 amino acids. CDR3 in amino acids: CASTGGKSEQYF. CDR3 DNA sequence: TGTGCCAGCACGGGGGGGAAGTCCGAGCAGTACTTC.

The rearrangement joins TRBV27 to TRBJ2-3, with no clear D. V lost 2 bases, J lost 5 bases, and 11 bases lay in between. Germline CDR1 and CDR2: MNHEY and SMNVEV (reference sequence). This CDR3 region has 14 residues. The CDR3 DNA reads as TGTGCCAGCAGTTTAATTCAGGTCGGAGATACGCAGTATTTT. As protein: CASSLIQVGDTQYF.

The V gene is TRBV6-5, the J gene TRBJ1-6; D is unclear. The CDR3 loop spans 16 amino acids. Deletions cut 0 bases from V and 6 bases from J, with 12 bases between. The germline gives CDR1 MNHEY, CDR2 SVGAGI. CDR3 nucleotides: TGTGCCAGCAGTTACTCGACCCCGGTGACTAATTCACCCCTCCACTTT. Protein sequence: CASSYSTPVTNSPLHF.

This rearrangement joins TRBV28 to TRBJ1-1; weak D call: TRBD1 (6 bases). Trimming pared 1 base from V and 4 bases from J, leaving 10 bases between. This CDR3 has 14 amino acids. Germline loops: CDR1 MDHEN, CDR2 SYDVKM. The CDR3 loop reads CASSLSKGGTEAFF. The DNA of the CDR3 is TGTGCCAGCAGTTTATCAAAGGGGGGCACTGAAGCTTTCTTT. Drawing the rest from reference TRBV28 and TRBJ1-1, the complete variable domain is DVKVTQSSRYLVKRTGEKVFLECVQDMDHENMFWYRQDPGLGLRLIYFSYDVKMKEKGDIPEGYSVSREKKERFSLILESASTNQTSMYLCASSLSKGGTEAFFGQGTRLTVV.

This chain links TRBV18 with TRBJ2-5; D possibly corresponds to TRBD2 (7 bases). CDR3 size: 16 residues. Deletions cut 8 bases from V and 5 bases from J, with 24 bases between. Germline lookup yields CDR1 KGHSH and CDR2 LQKENI. Here the CDR3 reads CASAKPSTGGLETQYF. CDR3 nucleotide sequence: TGTGCCAGCGCAAAACCTAGTACGGGGGGCTTGGAGACCCAGTACTTC.

V usage is TRBV6-5 and J usage is TRBJ1-6, with D possibly being TRBD1 (6 bases). The germline CDR1 and CDR2 sequences are MNHEY and SVGAGI. Trimming removed 6 bases from V and 10 bases from J, with 19 bases in between. This CDR3 has 15 residues. The CDR3: CASRYKQGGGSPLHF. CDR3 sequence (DNA): TGTGCCAGCAGATATAAACAGGGAGGAGGCTCACCCCTCCACTTT.

This sequence joins TRBV19 and TRBJ2-3; no definite D call. The CDR3 runs to 14 residues. Trimming shortened V by 3 bases and J by 1 base, and 8 bases separated the two germline ends. Germline assignment: CDR1 LNHDA and CDR2 SQIVND (reference sequence). In DNA, the CDR3 is TGTGCCAGTAGTATCGGGTCCCGCACAGATACGCAGTATTTT. Protein sequence: CASSIGSRTDTQYF. Full variable domain (missing parts from reference TRBV19 and TRBJ2-3): DGGITQSPKYLFRKEGQNVTLSCEQNLNHDAMYWYRQDPGQGLRLIYYSQIVNDFQKGDIAEGYSVSREKKESFPLTVTSAQKNPTAFYLCASSIGSRTDTQYFGPGTRLTVL.